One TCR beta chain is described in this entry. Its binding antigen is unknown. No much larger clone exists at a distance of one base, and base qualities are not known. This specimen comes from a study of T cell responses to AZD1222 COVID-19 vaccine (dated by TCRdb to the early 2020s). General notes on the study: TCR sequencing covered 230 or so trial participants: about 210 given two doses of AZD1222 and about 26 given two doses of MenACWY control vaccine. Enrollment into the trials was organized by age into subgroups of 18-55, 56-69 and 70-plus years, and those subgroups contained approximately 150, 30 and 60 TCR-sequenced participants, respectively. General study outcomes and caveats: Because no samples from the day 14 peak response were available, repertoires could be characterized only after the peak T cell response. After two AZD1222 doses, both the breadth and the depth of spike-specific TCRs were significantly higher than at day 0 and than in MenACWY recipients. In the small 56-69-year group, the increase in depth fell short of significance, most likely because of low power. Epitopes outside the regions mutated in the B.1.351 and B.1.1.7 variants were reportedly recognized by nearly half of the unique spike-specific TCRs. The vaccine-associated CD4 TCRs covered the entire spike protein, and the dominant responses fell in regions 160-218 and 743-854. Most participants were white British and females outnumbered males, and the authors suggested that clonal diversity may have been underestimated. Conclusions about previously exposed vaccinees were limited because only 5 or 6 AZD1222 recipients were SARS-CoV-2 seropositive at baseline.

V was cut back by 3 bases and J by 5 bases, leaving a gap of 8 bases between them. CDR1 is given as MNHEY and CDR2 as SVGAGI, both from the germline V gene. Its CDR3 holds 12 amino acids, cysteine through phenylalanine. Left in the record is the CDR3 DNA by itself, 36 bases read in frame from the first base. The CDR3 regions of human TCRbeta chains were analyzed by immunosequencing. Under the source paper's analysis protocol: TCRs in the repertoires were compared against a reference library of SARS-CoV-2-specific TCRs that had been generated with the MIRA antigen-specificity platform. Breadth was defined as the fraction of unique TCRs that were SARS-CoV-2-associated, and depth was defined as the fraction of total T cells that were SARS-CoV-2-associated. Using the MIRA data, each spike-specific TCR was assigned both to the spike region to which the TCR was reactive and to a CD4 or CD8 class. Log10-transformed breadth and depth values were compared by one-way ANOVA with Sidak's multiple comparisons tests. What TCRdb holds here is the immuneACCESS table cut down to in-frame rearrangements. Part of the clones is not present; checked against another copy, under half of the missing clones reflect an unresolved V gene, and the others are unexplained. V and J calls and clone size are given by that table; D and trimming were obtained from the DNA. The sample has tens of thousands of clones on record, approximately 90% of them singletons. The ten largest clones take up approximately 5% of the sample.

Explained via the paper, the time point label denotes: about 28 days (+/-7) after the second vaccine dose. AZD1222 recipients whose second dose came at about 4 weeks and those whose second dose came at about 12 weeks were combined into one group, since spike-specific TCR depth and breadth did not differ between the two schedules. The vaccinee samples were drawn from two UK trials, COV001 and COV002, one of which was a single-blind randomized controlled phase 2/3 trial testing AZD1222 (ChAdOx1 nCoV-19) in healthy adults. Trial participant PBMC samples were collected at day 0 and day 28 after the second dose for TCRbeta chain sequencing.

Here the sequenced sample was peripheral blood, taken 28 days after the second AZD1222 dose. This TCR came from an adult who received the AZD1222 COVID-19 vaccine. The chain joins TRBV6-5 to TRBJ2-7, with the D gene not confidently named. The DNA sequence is TGTGCCAGCAGTTATAGGCCCAACGAGCAGTACTTC. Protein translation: CASSYRPNEQYF.